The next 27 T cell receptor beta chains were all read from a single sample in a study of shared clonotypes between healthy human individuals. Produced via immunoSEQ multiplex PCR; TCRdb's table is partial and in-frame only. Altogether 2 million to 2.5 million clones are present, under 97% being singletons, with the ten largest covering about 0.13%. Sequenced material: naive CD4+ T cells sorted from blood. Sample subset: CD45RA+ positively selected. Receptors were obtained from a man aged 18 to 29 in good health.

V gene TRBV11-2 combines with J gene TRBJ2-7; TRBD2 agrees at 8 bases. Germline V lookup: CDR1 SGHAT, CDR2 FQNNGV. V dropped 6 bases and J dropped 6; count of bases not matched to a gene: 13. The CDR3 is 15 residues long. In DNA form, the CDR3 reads TGTGCCAGCAGACCACCTACGGGAGGGCCGGGCGAGCAGTACTTC. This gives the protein CASRPPTGGPGEQYF. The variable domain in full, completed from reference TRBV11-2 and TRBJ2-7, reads EAGVAQSPRYKIIEKRQSVAFWCNPISGHATLYWYQQILGQGPKLLIQFQNNGVVDDSQLPKDRFSAERLKGVDSTLKIQPAKLEDSAVYLCASRPPTGGPGEQYFGPGTRLTVT.

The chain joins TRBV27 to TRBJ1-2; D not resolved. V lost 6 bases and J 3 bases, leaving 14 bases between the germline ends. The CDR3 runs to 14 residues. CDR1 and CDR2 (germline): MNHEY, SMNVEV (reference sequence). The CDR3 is CASRSAGVDYGYTF. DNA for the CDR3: TGTGCCAGCAGATCCGCCGGGGTTGACTATGGCTACACCTTC.

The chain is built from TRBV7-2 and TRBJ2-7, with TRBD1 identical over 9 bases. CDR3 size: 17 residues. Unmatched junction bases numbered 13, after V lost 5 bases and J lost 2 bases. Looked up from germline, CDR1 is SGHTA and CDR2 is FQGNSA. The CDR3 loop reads CASSKRAPGQGTYEQYF. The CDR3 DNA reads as TGTGCCAGCAGCAAACGAGCTCCGGGACAGGGAACCTACGAGCAGTACTTC.

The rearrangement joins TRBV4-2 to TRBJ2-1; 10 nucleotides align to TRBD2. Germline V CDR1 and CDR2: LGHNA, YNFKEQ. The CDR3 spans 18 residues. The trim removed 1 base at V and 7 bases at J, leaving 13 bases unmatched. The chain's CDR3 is CASSQADRRAGGRNEQFF. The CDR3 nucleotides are TGTGCCAGCAGCCAAGCAGATCGCCGAGCGGGGGGGAGGAATGAGCAGTTCTTC.

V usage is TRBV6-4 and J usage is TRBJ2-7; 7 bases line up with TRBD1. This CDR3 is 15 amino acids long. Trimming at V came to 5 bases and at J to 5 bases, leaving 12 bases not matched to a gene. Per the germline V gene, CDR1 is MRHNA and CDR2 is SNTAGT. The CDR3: CASSMKGAPVNEQYF. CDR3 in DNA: TGTGCCAGCAGTATGAAGGGGGCGCCTGTGAACGAGCAGTACTTC.

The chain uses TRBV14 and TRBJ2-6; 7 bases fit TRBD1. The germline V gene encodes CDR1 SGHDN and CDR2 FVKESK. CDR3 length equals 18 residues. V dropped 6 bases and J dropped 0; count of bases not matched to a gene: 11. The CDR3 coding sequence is TGTGCCAGCAGTCAGCCCGGACAGGCCCTCTCTGGGGCCAACGTCCTGACTTTC. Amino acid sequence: CASSQPGQALSGANVLTF.

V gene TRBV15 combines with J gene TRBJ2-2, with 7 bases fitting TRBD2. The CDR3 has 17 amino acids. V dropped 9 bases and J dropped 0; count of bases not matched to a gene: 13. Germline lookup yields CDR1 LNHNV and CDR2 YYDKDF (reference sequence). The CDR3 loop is CATEPPPRGANTGELFF. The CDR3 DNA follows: TGTGCCACAGAGCCTCCCCCCCGGGGGGCGAACACCGGGGAGCTGTTTTTT.

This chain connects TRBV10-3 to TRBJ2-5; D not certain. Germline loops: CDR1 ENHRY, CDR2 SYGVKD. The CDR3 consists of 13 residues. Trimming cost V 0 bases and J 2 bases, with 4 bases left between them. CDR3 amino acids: CAISESWQETQYF. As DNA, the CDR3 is TGTGCCATCAGTGAGTCGTGGCAAGAGACCCAGTACTTC.

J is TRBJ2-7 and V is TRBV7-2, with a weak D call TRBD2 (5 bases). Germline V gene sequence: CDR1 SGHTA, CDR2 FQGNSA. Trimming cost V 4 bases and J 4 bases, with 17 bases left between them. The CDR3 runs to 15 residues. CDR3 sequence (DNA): TGTGCCAGCAGCTCTCAGGCGGGTGGGATGTACGAGCAGTACTTC. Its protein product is CASSSQAGGMYEQYF.

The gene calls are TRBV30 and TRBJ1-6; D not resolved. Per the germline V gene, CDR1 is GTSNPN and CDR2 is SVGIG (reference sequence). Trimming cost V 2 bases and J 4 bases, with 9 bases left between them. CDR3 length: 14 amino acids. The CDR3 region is CAWSLEKYNSPLHF. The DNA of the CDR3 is TGTGCCTGGAGTTTGGAGAAATATAATTCACCCCTCCACTTT.

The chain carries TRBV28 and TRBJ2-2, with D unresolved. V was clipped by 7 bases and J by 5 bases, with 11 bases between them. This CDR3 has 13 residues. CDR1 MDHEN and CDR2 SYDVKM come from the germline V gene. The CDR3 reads CASTLIMTGELFF. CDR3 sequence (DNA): TGTGCCAGCACCCTTATTATGACCGGGGAGCTGTTTTTT. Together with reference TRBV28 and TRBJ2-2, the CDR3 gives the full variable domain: DVKVTQSSRYLVKRTGEKVFLECVQDMDHENMFWYRQDPGLGLRLIYFSYDVKMKEKGDIPEGYSVSREKKERFSLILESASTNQTSMYLCASTLIMTGELFFGEGSRLTVL.

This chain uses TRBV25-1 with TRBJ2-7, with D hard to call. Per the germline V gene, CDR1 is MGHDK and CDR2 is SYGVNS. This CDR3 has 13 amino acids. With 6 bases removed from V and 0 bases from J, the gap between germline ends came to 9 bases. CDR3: CASSSPSSYEQYF. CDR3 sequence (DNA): TGTGCCAGCAGCAGCCCGAGCTCCTACGAGCAGTACTTC.

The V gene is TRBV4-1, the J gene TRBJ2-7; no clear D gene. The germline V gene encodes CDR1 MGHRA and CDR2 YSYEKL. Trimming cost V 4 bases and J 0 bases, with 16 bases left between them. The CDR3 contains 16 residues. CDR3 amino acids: CASSPHATPGSYEQYF. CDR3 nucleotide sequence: TGCGCCAGCAGCCCACACGCCACACCAGGCTCCTACGAGCAGTACTTC.

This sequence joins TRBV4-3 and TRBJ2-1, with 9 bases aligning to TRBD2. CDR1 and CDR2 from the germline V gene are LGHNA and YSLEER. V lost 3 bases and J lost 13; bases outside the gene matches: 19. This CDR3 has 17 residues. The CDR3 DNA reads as TGCGCCAGCAGCCAGACAGGGATAGGGGCTAGCGGGACCTCTCAGTTCTTC. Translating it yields CASSQTGIGASGTSQFF.

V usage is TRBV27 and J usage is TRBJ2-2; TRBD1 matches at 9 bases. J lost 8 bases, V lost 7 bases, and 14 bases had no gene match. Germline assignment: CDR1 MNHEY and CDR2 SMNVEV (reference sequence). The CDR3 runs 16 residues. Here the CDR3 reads CASTLSRDRVTGELFF. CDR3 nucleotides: TGTGCCAGCACCCTAAGCCGGGACAGGGTGACTGGGGAGCTGTTTTTT.

The CDR3 nucleotides are TGTGCCAGCAGTGAATCCCCTATTTTCTACGAGCAGTACTTC. This gives the protein CASSESPIFYEQYF. The chain joins TRBV6-1 to TRBJ2-7, with unresolved D. Germline assignment: CDR1 MNHNS and CDR2 SASEGT. The CDR3 contains 14 residues. Trimming took 2 bases from V and 3 from J, leaving 11 bases between them.

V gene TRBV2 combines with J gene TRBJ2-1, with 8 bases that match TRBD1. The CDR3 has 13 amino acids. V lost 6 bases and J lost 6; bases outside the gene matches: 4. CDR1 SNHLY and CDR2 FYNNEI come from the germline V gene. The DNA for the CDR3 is TGTGCCAGCAGCTCCGGGACAGGCAATGAGCAGTTCTTC. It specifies CASSSGTGNEQFF. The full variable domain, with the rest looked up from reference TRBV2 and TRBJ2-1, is EPEVTQTPSHQVTQMGQEVILRCVPISNHLYFYWYRQILGQKVEFLVSFYNNEISEKSEIFDDQFSVERPDGSNFTLKIRSTKLEDSAMYFCASSSGTGNEQFFGPGTRLTVL.

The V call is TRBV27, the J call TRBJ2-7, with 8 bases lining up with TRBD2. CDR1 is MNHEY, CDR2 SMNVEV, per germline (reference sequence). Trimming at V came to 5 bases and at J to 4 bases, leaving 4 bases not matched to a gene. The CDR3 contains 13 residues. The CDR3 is CASSRAGVYEQYF. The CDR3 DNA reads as TGTGCCAGCAGTAGAGCGGGAGTTTACGAGCAGTACTTC.

The CDR3 bases are TGTGCCAGCAGCTTCTCCGGGACAGGGAGTACCTATGGCTACACCTTC. Translation gives CASSFSGTGSTYGYTF. The rearrangement joins TRBV5-4 to TRBJ1-2; TRBD1 aligns across 9 bases. Looked up from germline, CDR1 is SGHNT and CDR2 is YYREEE (reference sequence). V shed 2 bases and J 4 bases; nucleotides not matched to a gene: 9. The CDR3 loop spans 16 amino acids.

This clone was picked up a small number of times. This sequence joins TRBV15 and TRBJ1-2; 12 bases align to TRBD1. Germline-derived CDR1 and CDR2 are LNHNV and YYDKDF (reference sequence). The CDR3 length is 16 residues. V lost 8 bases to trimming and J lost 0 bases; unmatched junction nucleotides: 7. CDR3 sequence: CATSRDRGQSNYGYTF. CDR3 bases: TGTGCCACCTCCAGGGACAGGGGGCAGTCTAACTATGGCTACACCTTC. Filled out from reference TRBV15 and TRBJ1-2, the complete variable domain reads DAMVIQNPRYQVTQFGKPVTLSCSQTLNHNVMYWYQQKSSQAPKLLFHYYDKDFNNEADTPDNFQSRRPNTSFCFLDIRSPGLGDTAMYLCATSRDRGQSNYGYTFGSGTRLTVV.

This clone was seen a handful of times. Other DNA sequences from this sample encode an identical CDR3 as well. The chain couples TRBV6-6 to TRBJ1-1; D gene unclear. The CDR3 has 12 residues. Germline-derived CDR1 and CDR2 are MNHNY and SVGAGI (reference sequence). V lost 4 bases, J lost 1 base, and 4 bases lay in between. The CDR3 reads CASSSGNTEAFF. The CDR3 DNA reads TGTGCCAGCAGTTCAGGGAACACTGAAGCTTTCTTT.

The CDR3 sequence: CASSFPSTDTQYF. CDR3 sequence (DNA): TGTGCCAGCAGCTTCCCTAGCACAGATACGCAGTATTTT. This chain links TRBV5-6 with TRBJ2-3; D is unresolved. Germline V gene lookup returns CDR1 SGHDT and CDR2 YYEEEE. The CDR3 has 13 residues. Trimming shortened V by 2 bases and J by 0 bases, and 4 bases separated the two germline ends. The full variable domain, completed using reference TRBV5-6 and TRBJ2-3, is DAGVTQSPTHLIKTRGQQVTLRCSPKSGHDTVSWYQQALGQGPQFIFQYYEEEERQRGNFPDRFSGHQFPNYSSELNVNALLLGDSALYLCASSFPSTDTQYFGPGTRLTVL.

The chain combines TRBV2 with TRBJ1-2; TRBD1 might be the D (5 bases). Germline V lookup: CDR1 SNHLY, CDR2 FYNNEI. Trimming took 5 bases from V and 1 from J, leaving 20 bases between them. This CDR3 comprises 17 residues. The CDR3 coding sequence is TGTGCCAGCAGTCCCCGGGGGGGTGGCGGAATTAACTATGGCTACACCTTC. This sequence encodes CASSPRGGGGINYGYTF.

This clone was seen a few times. The CDR3 nucleotides are TGCAGCGTCCGGGAAAACACTGAAGCTTTCTTT. As protein: CSVRENTEAFF. This chain links TRBV29-1 with TRBJ1-1; the D is unclear. CDR3 size: 11 residues. Trimming shortened V by 6 bases and J by 2 bases, and 7 bases separated the two germline ends. The V gene's germline CDR1 is SQVTM and CDR2 ANQGSEA.

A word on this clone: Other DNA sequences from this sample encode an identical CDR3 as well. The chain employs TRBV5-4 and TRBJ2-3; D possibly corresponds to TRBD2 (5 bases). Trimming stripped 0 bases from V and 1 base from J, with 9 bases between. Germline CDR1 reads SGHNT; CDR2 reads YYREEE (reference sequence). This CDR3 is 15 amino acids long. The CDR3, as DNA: TGTGCCAGCAGCTTGGGAGGGTGGGGCACAGATACGCAGTATTTT. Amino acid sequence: CASSLGGWGTDTQYF. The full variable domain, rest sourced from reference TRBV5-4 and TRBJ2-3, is ETGVTQSPTHLIKTRGQQVTLRCSSQSGHNTVSWYQQALGQGPQFIFQYYREEENGRGNFPPRFSGLQFPNYSSELNVNALELDDSALYLCASSLGGWGTDTQYFGPGTRLTVL.

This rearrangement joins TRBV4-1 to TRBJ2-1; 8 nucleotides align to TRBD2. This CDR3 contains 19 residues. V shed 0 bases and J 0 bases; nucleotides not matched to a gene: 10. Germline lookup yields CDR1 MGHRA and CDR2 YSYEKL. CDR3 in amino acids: CASSQERTSPRSSYNEQFF. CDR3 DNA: TGCGCCAGCAGCCAAGAAAGGACTAGCCCTAGGAGCTCCTACAATGAGCAGTTCTTC.

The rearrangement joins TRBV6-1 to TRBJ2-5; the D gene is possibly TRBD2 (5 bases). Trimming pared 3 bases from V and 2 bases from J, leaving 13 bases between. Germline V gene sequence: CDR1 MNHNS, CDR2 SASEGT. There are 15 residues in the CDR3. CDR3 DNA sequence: TGTGCCAGCAGTGACTCCCCCGGGGTTCAAGAGACCCAGTACTTC. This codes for CASSDSPGVQETQYF.